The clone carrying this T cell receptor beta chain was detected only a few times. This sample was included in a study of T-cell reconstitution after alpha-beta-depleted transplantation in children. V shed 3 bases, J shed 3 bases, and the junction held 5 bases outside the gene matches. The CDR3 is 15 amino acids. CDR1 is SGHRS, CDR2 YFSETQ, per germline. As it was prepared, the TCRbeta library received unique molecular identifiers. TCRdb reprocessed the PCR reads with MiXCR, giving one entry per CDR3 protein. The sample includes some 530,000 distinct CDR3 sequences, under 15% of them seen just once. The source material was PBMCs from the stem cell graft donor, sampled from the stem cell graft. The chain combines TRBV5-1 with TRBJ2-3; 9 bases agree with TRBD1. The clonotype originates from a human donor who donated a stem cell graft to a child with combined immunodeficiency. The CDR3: CASSYRDRVTDTQYF. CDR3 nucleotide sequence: TGCGCCAGCAGCTACCGGGACAGGGTAACAGATACGCAGTATTTT.